Listed below are T cell receptor beta chains from one sample, sequenced in a study of neurological immune-mediated disorders. TCRdb analysed the 5' RACE reads with MiXCR anew, one entry per CDR3 protein. The table shows 45,000 to 60,000 distinct CDR3 sequences, with roughly 4% occurring only once. The source material was PBMCs. All receptors come from a man younger than 40 with multiple sclerosis. Each CDR3 is given without its conserved first and last residue. D genes are given only for firm matches.

.,TRBJ1-5,TRBV12-3/TRBV12-4,ASSQDRSYQPQH
.,TRBJ2-7,TRBV14,ASSQDPGRVSYEQY
.,TRBJ1-2,TRBV7-8,ASSLDVFGPSNYGYT
TRBD1,TRBJ1-5,TRBV7-8,ASSLEGGAGNSNQPQN
TRBD2,TRBJ2-1,TRBV29-1,SVEPPGLGYNEQF
.,TRBJ1-1,TRBV29-1,SVEVVEAF
.,TRBJ2-2,TRBV7-2,ASSDYHGELF
.,TRBJ2-5,TRBV5-1,ASSGYSGAQGETQY
TRBD1,TRBJ2-1,TRBV5-6,ASSLVDTGGYEQF
.,TRBJ1-1,TRBV5-5,ASSFGGGTEAF
.,TRBJ2-5,TRBV9,ASSVDNGETQY
TRBD2,TRBJ2-3,TRBV28,ASTSPDLGGDTQY
TRBD1,TRBJ1-2,TRBV5-1,ASSWTGQDGYT
.,TRBJ1-2,TRBV5-1,ASSPAGTAYGYT
TRBD2,TRBJ2-1,TRBV6-4,ASSDRAGVGYNEQF
.,TRBJ2-7,TRBV2,ASSDLATHEQY
TRBD1,TRBJ1-5,TRBV19,ATGTGANSNQPQH
.,TRBJ2-3,TRBV5-1,ASSVAHTSDTQY
.,TRBJ1-1,TRBV20-1,SAVSGPGTEAF
.,TRBJ2-2,TRBV29-1,SVVYSNTGELF